The rows below give T cell receptor beta chains drawn from one sample of a study of T-cell memory formation after mild COVID-19. TCRdb independently ran MiXCR on the 5' RACE reads; one entry per CDR3 protein. This table has hundreds of thousands of distinct CDR3 sequences, around 20% appearing once. The sequencing input was PBMCs or a T cell subset sorted from them (not recorded which). The receptor set was obtained from an adult woman who had mild COVID-19 (a few samples of this study predate the infection). Cell type and time point are not known. The CDR3 runs from the conserved cysteine through the conserved F or W. The order of the fields is V gene, clone size, D gene, J gene, CDR3 protein, CDR3 DNA. The D gene is left open where the match is weak. Rows may omit the clone size; those that give it use once, few, many or a size class.

TRBV5-1,many,NA,TRBJ1-1,CASSLAGQTNTEAFF,TGCGCCAGCAGCTTGGCAGGACAGACGAACACTGAAGCTTTCTTT
TRBV6-5,few,NA,TRBJ1-3,CASSYTQVTPGNTIYF,TGTGCCAGCAGTTACACACAGGTTACCCCTGGAAACACCATATATTTT
TRBV7-2,few,NA,TRBJ2-3,CASSFVFPYTDTQYF,TGTGCCAGCAGCTTTGTATTCCCCTACACAGATACGCAGTATTTT
TRBV27,NA,NA,TRBJ1-2,CASSLSPALTNYGYTF,TGTGCCAGCAGTTTATCCCCCGCACTCACTAACTATGGCTACACCTTC
TRBV4-1,NA,NA,TRBJ2-2,CASSQEGEGGELFF,TGCGCCAGCAGCCAAGAAGGCGAGGGCGGGGAGCTGTTTTTT
TRBV7-8,many,TRBD1,TRBJ2-5,CASSWTGRFQETQYF,TGTGCCAGCAGTTGGACAGGGAGGTTTCAAGAGACCCAGTACTTC
TRBV6-6,NA,TRBD2,TRBJ2-7,CASSLTSGSGGEQYF,TGTGCCAGCAGCTTGACTAGCGGGAGCGGGGGCGAGCAGTACTTC
TRBV7-9,NA,NA,TRBJ2-7,CASSFGQPSYEQYF,TGTGCCAGCAGCTTTGGACAGCCCTCCTACGAGCAGTACTTC
TRBV24-1,few,NA,TRBJ2-3,CATSDLPLLGTEADTQYF,TGTGCCACCAGTGATCTACCATTACTCGGGACGGAGGCAGATACGCAGTATTTT
TRBV11-3,NA,NA,TRBJ2-2,CASSWTSDTGELFF,TGTGCCAGCAGCTGGACGTCGGACACCGGGGAGCTGTTTTTT
TRBV6-5,NA,TRBD2,TRBJ2-1,CASSPSGGGHNEQFF,TGTGCCAGCTCCCCTAGCGGGGGGGGCCACAATGAGCAGTTCTTC
TRBV7-8,few,NA,TRBJ1-6,CASSLGPPSYNSPLHF,TGTGCCAGCAGCTTAGGACCTCCCTCCTATAATTCACCCCTCCACTTT
TRBV19,few,TRBD2,TRBJ2-1,CASTRTSGKNEQFF,TGTGCCAGCACGCGGACTAGCGGGAAGAATGAGCAGTTCTTC
TRBV29-1,NA,NA,TRBJ2-1,CSVAPGETYNEQFF,TGCAGCGTTGCCCCAGGGGAAACCTACAATGAGCAGTTCTTC
TRBV2,NA,NA,TRBJ2-2,CASSGDPGELFF,TGTGCCAGCAGTGGCGACCCAGGGGAGCTGTTTTTT
TRBV10-3,few,NA,TRBJ1-5,CAIRTEDNQPQHF,TGTGCCATTCGGACCGAGGACAATCAGCCCCAGCATTTT
TRBV13,NA,NA,TRBJ2-1,CASSLGLSTGATPHNEQFF,TGTGCCAGCAGCTTAGGCCTATCCACGGGAGCGACGCCTCACAATGAGCAGTTCTTC
TRBV4-2,NA,NA,TRBJ1-2,CASSQDLSGESGNTF,TGTGCCAGCAGCCAAGATCTGTCAGGAGAGTCAGGGAACACCTTC
TRBV7-2,NA,TRBD2,TRBJ2-5,CASSLEGLAGETQYF,TGTGCCAGCAGCTTAGAAGGACTAGCGGGAGAGACCCAGTACTTC
TRBV7-9,NA,NA,TRBJ1-4,CASSSEGTNEKLFF,TGTGCCAGCAGCTCCGAGGGGACTAATGAAAAACTGTTTTTT
TRBV9,few,NA,TRBJ2-7,CASSELNSEQYF,TGTGCCAGCAGCGAACTGAACTCGGAGCAGTACTTC
TRBV5-1,NA,TRBD1,TRBJ2-7,CASSSPGQGAYGQYF,TGCGCCAGCAGCTCACCGGGACAGGGGGCCTATGGGCAGTACTTC
TRBV7-9,NA,NA,TRBJ2-2,CASSLARGAGELFF,TGTGCCAGCAGCTTAGCGCGCGGGGCCGGGGAGCTGTTTTTT
TRBV6-2/TRBV6-3,few,TRBD2,TRBJ2-1,CASSPSWREASQQFF,TGTGCCAGCAGCCCTTCTTGGCGGGAGGCTAGCCAGCAGTTCTTC
TRBV6-2/TRBV6-3,NA,TRBD1,TRBJ1-1,CASSYTGQGAGAFF,TGTGCCAGCAGTTACACCGGACAGGGGGCAGGAGCTTTCTTT
TRBV12-3/TRBV12-4,NA,NA,TRBJ1-3,CASSLPASGNF,TGTGCCAGCAGTCTCCCCGCGTCCGGTAATTTT
TRBV5-1,NA,TRBD2,TRBJ2-1,CASSRTSGPRNEQFF,TGCGCCAGCAGCCGGACTAGCGGGCCACGGAATGAGCAGTTCTTC
TRBV27,few,TRBD1,TRBJ1-2,CASSLGTATNYGYTF,TGTGCCAGCAGCCTAGGGACAGCCACTAACTATGGCTACACCTTC
TRBV11-2,few,TRBD2,TRBJ2-1,CASSLVAGEVSAYNEQFF,TGTGCCAGCAGCTTAGTCGCGGGAGAGGTTTCGGCGTACAATGAGCAGTTCTTC
TRBV9,few,NA,TRBJ2-7,CASSSDPSYEQYF,TGTGCCAGCAGCTCGGACCCCTCCTACGAGCAGTACTTC
TRBV20-1,few,TRBD1,TRBJ1-5,CSASRGQGIVQPQHF,TGCAGTGCTAGTAGGGGACAGGGTATCGTCCAGCCCCAGCATTTT